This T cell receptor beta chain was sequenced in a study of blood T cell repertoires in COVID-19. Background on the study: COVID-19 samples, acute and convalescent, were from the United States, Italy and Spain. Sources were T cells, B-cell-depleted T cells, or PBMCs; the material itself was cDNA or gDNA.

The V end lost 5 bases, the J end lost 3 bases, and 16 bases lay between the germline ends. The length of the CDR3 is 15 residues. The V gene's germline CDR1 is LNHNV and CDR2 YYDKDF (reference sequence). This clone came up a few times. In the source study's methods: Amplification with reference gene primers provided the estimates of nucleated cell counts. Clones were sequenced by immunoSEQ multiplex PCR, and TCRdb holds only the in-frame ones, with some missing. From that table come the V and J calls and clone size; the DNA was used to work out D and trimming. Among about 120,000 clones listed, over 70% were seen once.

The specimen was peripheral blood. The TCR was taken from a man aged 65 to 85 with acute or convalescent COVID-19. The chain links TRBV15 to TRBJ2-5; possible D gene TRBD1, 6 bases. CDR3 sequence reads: CATSLRRGRKETQYF. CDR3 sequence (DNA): TGTGCCACCAGCCTACGCAGGGGTCGAAAAGAGACCCAGTACTTC.